One sample yielded the 21 T cell receptor beta chains listed below, sequenced in a study of shared T cell receptors in the human thymus. The method was immunoSEQ multiplex PCR; TCRdb's version includes in-frame clones alone and lacks a portion of them. The repertoire includes hundreds of thousands of clones, around nine tenths of them detected once, and about 0.01% sits in the top ten. This sample also appeared in a second study, on human thymus T cells.

The source material was thymocytes. These receptors all stem from a boy less than two years old with a congenital heart defect.

The rearrangement uses TRBV11-2 and TRBJ2-7; 8 nucleotides match TRBD2. The CDR3 length is 16 residues. J was trimmed by 4 bases and V by 1 base; bases with no gene match: 9. The germline V gene has CDR1 SGHAT and CDR2 FQNNGV. In nucleotides, the CDR3 is TGTGCCAGCAGCTTAGTTGGCGGGAGGAGGTCGTACGAGCAGTACTTC. It translates to CASSLVGGRRSYEQYF.

The chain links TRBV9 to TRBJ1-4; 8 bases fit TRBD1. CDR3 length: 17 amino acids. Germline trimming cut 3 bases from V and 0 bases from J; bases unmatched to any gene: 7. CDR1 and CDR2 (germline): SGDLS, YYNGEE. CDR3 DNA sequence: TGTGCCAGCAGCGCGGGGACAGGACTAGCAACTAATGAAAAACTGTTTTTT. Its protein product is CASSAGTGLATNEKLFF.

The rearrangement joins TRBV14 to TRBJ1-5; 7 nucleotides match TRBD1. Germline CDR1 is SGHDN and CDR2 is FVKESK. J was trimmed by 0 bases and V by 3 bases; bases with no gene match: 2. The CDR3 length is 15 residues. CDR3 sequence: CASSHDRDSNQPQHF. CDR3 sequence (DNA): TGTGCCAGCAGCCACGACAGGGATAGCAATCAGCCCCAGCATTTT. The full variable domain, rest sourced from reference TRBV14 and TRBJ1-5, is EAGVTQFPSHSVIEKGQTVTLRCDPISGHDNLYWYRRVMGKEIKFLLHFVKESKQDESGMPNNRFLAERTGGTYSTLKVQPAELEDSGVYFCASSHDRDSNQPQHFGDGTRLSIL.

This clone was detected only a few times. This chain's CDR3 is CAASATNEKLFF. In DNA form, the CDR3 reads TGTGCCGCGTCCGCAACTAATGAAAAACTGTTTTTT. The J gene is TRBJ1-4, the V gene TRBV28, with no clear D. The CDR3 has 12 amino acids. In germline, CDR1 is MDHEN, CDR2 SYDVKM. V gave up 11 bases and J gave up 0 bases, with 7 bases separating them.

The V gene is TRBV4-3, the J gene TRBJ2-5, with TRBD2 identical over 11 bases. V trimming: 4 bases; J trimming: 3 bases; junction bases outside the gene matches: 1. The CDR3 sequence is 14 residues long. Germline V CDR1 and CDR2: LGHNA, YSLEER. This CDR3 is CASSPGLAEETQYF. CDR3 in DNA: TGCGCCAGCAGCCCGGGACTAGCGGAAGAGACCCAGTACTTC.

The CDR3 sequence is CASSLVADNTDTQYF. CDR3 coding DNA: TGTGCCAGCAGCTTAGTAGCGGACAACACAGATACGCAGTATTTT. This chain connects TRBV13 to TRBJ2-3, with a tentative D call TRBD2 (6 bases). Trimming cost V 1 base and J 2 bases, with 10 bases left between them. Germline CDR1 reads PRHDT; CDR2 reads FYEKMQ (reference sequence). CDR3 length: 15 residues. The full variable domain, its missing parts supplied by reference TRBV13 and TRBJ2-3, is AAGVIQSPRHLIKEKRETATLKCYPIPRHDTVYWYQQGPGQDPQFLISFYEKMQSDKGSIPDRFSAQQFSDYHSELNMSSLELGDSALYFCASSLVADNTDTQYFGPGTRLTVL.

V is TRBV30 and J is TRBJ2-5; D is possibly TRBD2 (7 bases). The V end was cut by 4 bases, the J end by 2 bases, with 20 bases between. This CDR3 has 16 residues. Germline values: CDR1 GTSNPN, CDR2 SVGIG (reference sequence). CDR3 amino acids: CAWNIEGEGRQETQYF. The CDR3 region has the DNA TGTGCCTGGAATATCGAGGGGGAGGGAAGGCAAGAGACCCAGTACTTC. Full variable domain (remainder filled in from reference TRBV30 and TRBJ2-5): SQTIHQWPATLVQPVGSPLSLECTVEGTSNPNLYWYRQAAGRGLQLLFYSVGIGQISSEVPQNLSASRPQDRQFILSSKKLLLSDSGFYLCAWNIEGEGRQETQYFGPGTRLLVL.

The chain links TRBV28 to TRBJ2-3; 10 nucleotides line up with TRBD2. The CDR3 runs to 15 residues. Germline lookup yields CDR1 MDHEN and CDR2 SYDVKM. After removal of 4 bases from V and 3 bases from J, the junction contained 4 bases not matched to a gene. This CDR3 reads CASSYSGRWTDTQYF. The CDR3 coding sequence is TGTGCCAGCAGTTATAGCGGGAGGTGGACAGATACGCAGTATTTT.

The genes are TRBV2 and TRBJ2-7; no definite D call. Germline V gives CDR1 SNHLY, CDR2 FYNNEI. V gave up 4 bases and J gave up 0 bases, with 10 bases separating them. The CDR3 totals 14 residues. Written as DNA, the CDR3 is TGTGCCAGCAGTGGTGATAGTATCTCCTACGAGCAGTACTTC. This encodes CASSGDSISYEQYF. Full variable domain (missing parts from reference TRBV2 and TRBJ2-7): EPEVTQTPSHQVTQMGQEVILRCVPISNHLYFYWYRQILGQKVEFLVSFYNNEISEKSEIFDDQFSVERPDGSNFTLKIRSTKLEDSAMYFCASSGDSISYEQYFGPGTRLTVT.

The chain uses TRBV6-6 and TRBJ2-7, with 9 bases identical to TRBD2. V shed 7 bases and J 5 bases; nucleotides not matched to a gene: 15. The CDR3 covers 16 residues. Per germline, CDR1 MNHNY and CDR2 SVGAGI (reference sequence). The CDR3 protein is CASIAGGNNHGNEQYF. In DNA, the CDR3 is TGTGCCAGCATCGCGGGAGGGAACAACCATGGAAACGAGCAGTACTTC.

The chain uses TRBV29-1 and TRBJ1-2, with 9 bases that match TRBD1. This CDR3 has 12 amino acids. Germline V gene sequence: CDR1 SQVTM, CDR2 ANQGSEA. Losses at the gene ends were 4 bases for V and 3 bases for J; bases not matched to a gene: 0. Here the CDR3 DNA reads TGCAGCGTTGGACAGGGGGACTATGGCTACACCTTC. It specifies CSVGQGDYGYTF. The full variable domain, rest sourced from reference TRBV29-1 and TRBJ1-2, is SAVISQKPSRDICQRGTSLTIQCQVDSQVTMMFWYRQQPGQSLTLIATANQGSEATYESGFVIDKFPISRPNLTFSTLTVSNMSPEDSSIYLCSVGQGDYGYTFGSGTRLTVV.

The rearrangement links TRBV13 to TRBJ1-5; TRBD1 matches at 8 bases. The germline CDR1 and CDR2 sequences are PRHDT and FYEKMQ (reference sequence). The length of the CDR3 is 16 residues. Trimming at V came to 5 bases and at J to 3 bases, leaving 9 bases not matched to a gene. CDR3 loop: CASSLQQGDPNQPQHF. CDR3 coding DNA: TGTGCCAGCAGCCTACAACAGGGGGACCCCAATCAGCCCCAGCATTTT.

The J gene is TRBJ2-5, the V gene TRBV21-1; TRBD1 was called by the table and not checked on the DNA. TRBV21-1 is given as a pseudogene. The CDR3 has 13 amino acids. The CDR3 DNA reads TGTGCCAGCATCGACAGAGTGGGGGAGACCCAGTACTTC. It encodes CASIDRVGETQYF.

The chain is built from TRBV2 and TRBJ2-5; D is possibly TRBD2 (6 bases). This CDR3 comprises 18 residues. Trimming removed 4 bases from V and 1 base from J, with 22 bases in between. Looked up from germline, CDR1 is SNHLY and CDR2 is FYNNEI. The CDR3 DNA sequence: TGTGCCAGCAGTGTGGGCGTGGGGCGCGGGGCCCTCCAAGAGACCCAGTACTTC. Protein product: CASSVGVGRGALQETQYF.

This chain uses TRBV19 with TRBJ2-1; 8 nucleotides match TRBD2. Germline V gives CDR1 LNHDA, CDR2 SQIVND (reference sequence). The CDR3 has 15 amino acids. J was trimmed by 4 bases and V by 5 bases; bases with no gene match: 7. The CDR3 DNA reads as TGTGCCAGTAGTTCCTGGCGGGAGGTTTACAATGAGCAGTTCTTC. It codes for CASSSWREVYNEQFF.

This rearrangement joins TRBV2 to TRBJ2-1; TRBD1 might be the D (5 bases). This CDR3 comprises 18 residues. Germline CDR1 is SNHLY and CDR2 is FYNNEI. V lost 2 bases and J lost 7, with 24 bases in between. In nucleotides, the CDR3 is TGTGCCAGCAGTGAATTAAGGACAAGACCCATTGGTGGGAATGAGCAGTTCTTC. Translation: CASSELRTRPIGGNEQFF.

J is TRBJ1-2 and V is TRBV5-4; 9 bases are shared with TRBD1. CDR3 length: 15 residues. Germline V gene sequence: CDR1 SGHNT, CDR2 YYREEE (reference sequence). V shed 4 bases, J shed 1 base, and the junction held 5 bases outside the gene matches. The CDR3 bases are TGTGCCAGCAGCCAGAGACAGGGGGGTAACTATGGCTACACCTTC. It codes for CASSQRQGGNYGYTF.

This rearrangement joins TRBV2 to TRBJ1-2, with TRBD1 as a possible D gene (6 bases). The CDR3 contains 14 residues. V lost 6 bases and J lost 8, with 19 bases in between. Per the germline V gene, CDR1 is SNHLY and CDR2 is FYNNEI. In DNA, the CDR3 is TGTGCCAGCAGGCCCATTACAGGGCCATTAGGCTACACCTTC. It is translated as CASRPITGPLGYTF. Using reference TRBV2 and TRBJ1-2 for the parts outside the CDR3, the full variable domain is EPEVTQTPSHQVTQMGQEVILRCVPISNHLYFYWYRQILGQKVEFLVSFYNNEISEKSEIFDDQFSVERPDGSNFTLKIRSTKLEDSAMYFCASRPITGPLGYTFGSGTRLTVV.

The rearrangement uses TRBV5-6 and TRBJ2-3; 10 nucleotides agree with TRBD2. Germline CDR1 reads SGHDT; CDR2 reads YYEEEE. The CDR3 contains 16 residues. V was pared by 4 bases and J by 11 bases, with 16 bases of the junction left unmatched. CDR3: CASSRPGLAVTGGQYF. The DNA for the CDR3 is TGTGCCAGCAGCCGGCCCGGACTAGCGGTGACCGGGGGGCAGTATTTT.

This rearrangement joins TRBV10-3 to TRBJ2-2; 14 nucleotides line up with TRBD2. This CDR3 has 17 amino acids. CDR1 is ENHRY, CDR2 SYGVKD, per germline. Losses at the gene ends were 0 bases for V and 5 bases for J; bases not matched to a gene: 2. CDR3 nucleotide sequence: TGTGCCATCAGTGAGTCGACTAGCGGGAGGGAGACCGGGGAGCTGTTTTTT. As protein: CAISESTSGRETGELFF.

In its sample, this clone was seen once. This chain links TRBV5-6 with TRBJ2-5; D uncertain. Germline assignment: CDR1 SGHDT and CDR2 YYEEEE. V was shortened by 0 bases and J by 2 bases, with 5 bases between the two germline ends. The CDR3 is 13 residues long. DNA for the CDR3: TGTGCCAGCAGCTTGGACACGCAAGAGACCCAGTACTTC. Amino acid sequence: CASSLDTQETQYF.